This TCR beta chain appears in the sequencing data of a study of PD-1 blockade in mismatch repair-deficient tumors. Measured with immunoSEQ multiplex PCR; TCRdb has only the in-frame clones, and not every one. The data contain fewer than 100,000 clones, approximately 84% of them singletons. PCR or immunohistochemistry showed mismatch repair deficiency in every enrolled patient. Trimming shortened V by 3 bases and J by 4 bases, and 15 bases separated the two germline ends. The CDR3 length is 14 residues. The germline CDR1 and CDR2 sequences are SQVTM and ANQGSEA. This receptor was obtained from an adult with mismatch repair-deficient cancer. V is TRBV29-1 and J is TRBJ2-5, with no clear D. The starting material was peripheral blood, obtained 12 weeks after starting pembrolizumab. The CDR3 sequence: CSVEIRWVLETQYF. In DNA form, the CDR3 reads TGCAGCGTTGAGATCCGCTGGGTTTTAGAGACCCAGTACTTC.